The 3 T cell receptor beta chains below come from one sample, sequenced in a study of shared clonotypes between healthy human individuals. Data came from immunoSEQ multiplex PCR; TCRdb stores just in-frame clones and leaves some out. The sample holds fewer than 2.5 million clones, more than 85% seen once. The specimen was naive CD4+ T cells from PBMCs. Described subset: CD45RA+ positively selected. These receptors originate from a young man in good health. Some clones in this sample may be carry-over from other donors' samples.

This sequence joins TRBV10-1 and TRBJ2-7, with 7 bases aligning to TRBD2. The CDR3 extends over 14 amino acids. Germline trimming cut 8 bases from V and 1 base from J; bases unmatched to any gene: 8. CDR1 is WNHNN, CDR2 SYGVQD, per germline (reference sequence). CDR3 bases: TGCGCCAGCGTCCGGTCCGGGGGGTCCTACGAGCAGTACTTC. This codes for CASVRSGGSYEQYF.

The chain joins TRBV5-1 to TRBJ2-5; TRBD1 might be the D (6 bases). V was clipped by 4 bases and J by 2 bases, with 15 bases between them. In germline, CDR1 is SGHRS, CDR2 YFSETQ. The CDR3 extends over 15 amino acids. CDR3 sequence reads: CASSVTGPLQETQYF. In DNA, the CDR3 is TGCGCCAGCAGCGTCACAGGGCCCCTACAAGAGACCCAGTACTTC.

The chain joins TRBV4-2 to TRBJ1-5; TRBD1 agrees at 10 bases. Germline V gene lookup returns CDR1 LGHNA and CDR2 YNFKEQ. The ends lost 1 base at V and 4 bases at J; junction bases unmatched: 4. The CDR3 runs 16 residues. The CDR3 DNA reads TGTGCCAGCAGCCAAGGAAGGACAGGGGGTAATCAGCCCCAGCATTTT. Amino acids: CASSQGRTGGNQPQHF.